Below are 11 T cell receptor beta chains sequenced from a single sample in a study of beta chain features in type 1 diabetes. The isolated RNA, all of it, was reverse transcribed, so expressed TCRB transcripts were what got sequenced. The assay was immunoSEQ multiplex PCR, and TCRdb's table has in-frame clones only and misses some. The sample holds 400,000 or so clones, 10% to 15% seen once. These receptors have no identified antigens. Study-wide points: A moderate, significant TCRB CDR3 shortening appeared in type 1 diabetes across four CD4+ subsets.

The sequenced sample was naive CD4+ T cells from blood. The source of these receptors is a woman younger than 30 with type 1 diabetes.

This clone occurred a few times. Other DNA sequences of this sample code for an identical CDR3. The rearrangement joins TRBV28 to TRBJ2-7, with 9 positions matching TRBD1. This CDR3 comprises 15 residues. Germline V gene lookup returns CDR1 MDHEN and CDR2 SYDVKM. V was clipped by 2 bases and J by 5 bases; unmatched bases: 7. The CDR3 loop reads CASSLPGQGNHEQYF. In nucleotides, the CDR3 is TGTGCCAGCAGTTTACCGGGACAGGGTAACCACGAGCAGTACTTC. The full variable domain, in which reference TRBV28 and TRBJ2-7 provide the parts outside the CDR3, is DVKVTQSSRYLVKRTGEKVFLECVQDMDHENMFWYRQDPGLGLRLIYFSYDVKMKEKGDIPEGYSVSREKKERFSLILESASTNQTSMYLCASSLPGQGNHEQYFGPGTRLTVT.

This chain joins TRBV5-4 and TRBJ2-5, with 10 bases fitting TRBD2. V was pared by 3 bases and J by 1 base, with 3 bases of the junction left unmatched. CDR3 length: 15 amino acids. Germline CDR1 SGHNT, CDR2 YYREEE (reference sequence). The CDR3 region is CASSSLAGSQETQYF. The CDR3 coding sequence is TGTGCCAGCAGCTCACTAGCGGGAAGCCAAGAGACCCAGTACTTC.

This clone showed up just a few times. The J gene is TRBJ2-3, the V gene TRBV30, with a possible D match to TRBD1 (6 bases). The V gene's germline CDR1 is GTSNPN and CDR2 SVGIG (reference sequence). V gave up 2 bases and J gave up 4 bases, with 10 bases separating them. The CDR3 contains 13 residues. The CDR3 DNA follows: TGTGCCTGGAGTAACAGGGTGTCAGATACGCAGTATTTT. Its protein is CAWSNRVSDTQYF.

A few counts support this clone. The chain combines TRBV5-1 with TRBJ2-1; 7 bases align to TRBD1. The CDR3 runs to 15 residues. Germline V gives CDR1 SGHRS, CDR2 YFSETQ. Trimming at V came to 3 bases and at J to 2 bases, leaving 5 bases not matched to a gene. CDR3 sequence (DNA): TGCGCCAGCAGCTCCACCGGGACAGCCTACAATGAGCAGTTCTTC. Residues: CASSSTGTAYNEQFF.

This clone was counted a few times. The rearrangement uses TRBV7-9 and TRBJ2-5; no clear D gene. V dropped 1 base and J dropped 2 bases, with 5 bases sitting between them. The CDR3 has 13 amino acids. Germline V lookup: CDR1 SEHNR, CDR2 FQNEAQ (reference sequence). CDR3 region: CASSLGQQETQYF. The CDR3 nucleotides read TGTGCCAGCAGCTTAGGACAACAAGAGACCCAGTACTTC.

CDR3 loop: CASRTWSGPDEQFF. The DNA for the CDR3 is TGTGCCAGCAGAACTTGGTCCGGTCCTGATGAGCAGTTCTTC. The chain links TRBV5-8 to TRBJ2-1, with D hard to call. The CDR3 covers 14 residues. The germline CDR1 and CDR2 sequences are SGHTS and YDEGEE. Trimming pared 5 bases from V and 8 bases from J, leaving 17 bases between.

The chain joins TRBV7-9 to TRBJ2-2; 8 nucleotides line up with TRBD2. The CDR3 sequence is 17 residues long. The trim removed 5 bases at V and 1 base at J, leaving 9 bases unmatched. Germline lookup yields CDR1 SEHNR and CDR2 FQNEAQ (reference sequence). CDR3 nucleotides: TGTGCCAGCAGCCCAGGGAGCGGGAGATGGAACACCGGGGAGCTGTTTTTT. Its protein is CASSPGSGRWNTGELFF.

This clone came up a few times. The V and J genes are TRBV5-4 and TRBJ1-6; 9 bases map to TRBD1. V was pared by 0 bases and J by 10 bases, with 5 bases of the junction left unmatched. Germline CDR1 SGHNT, CDR2 YYREEE (reference sequence). There are 15 residues in the CDR3. CDR3 DNA: TGTGCCAGCAGCTTGGGGGACAGGGAAGGATCACCCCTCCACTTT. Protein sequence: CASSLGDREGSPLHF. Looking up the rest from reference TRBV5-4 and TRBJ1-6 gives the full variable domain: ETGVTQSPTHLIKTRGQQVTLRCSSQSGHNTVSWYQQALGQGPQFIFQYYREEENGRGNFPPRFSGLQFPNYSSELNVNALELDDSALYLCASSLGDREGSPLHFGNGTRLTVT.

The gene calls are TRBV28 and TRBJ2-3, with a tentative D call TRBD2 (6 bases). V lost 5 bases and J lost 1, with 7 bases in between. Looked up from germline, CDR1 is MDHEN and CDR2 is SYDVKM. The CDR3 runs 13 residues. The CDR3 nucleotides are TGTGCCAGCAGTCCTAGCGGCACAGATACGCAGTATTTT. This codes for CASSPSGTDTQYF.

In its sample, this clone was seen a few times. This rearrangement joins TRBV19 to TRBJ2-6, with 12 bases lining up with TRBD1. The V segment lost 6 bases and the J segment 4 bases; nucleotides outside the gene matches: 7. Per the germline V gene, CDR1 is LNHDA and CDR2 is SQIVND (reference sequence). The CDR3 covers 17 residues. The CDR3 sequence: CASRRGQGAYGANVLTF. Written as DNA, the CDR3 is TGTGCCAGTAGGAGGGGACAGGGGGCGTACGGGGCCAACGTCCTGACTTTC.

A few counts support this clone. The chain recombines TRBV9 with TRBJ2-3; the match to TRBD1 covers 9 bases. V lost 0 bases, J lost 4 bases, and 9 bases stayed unmatched. Germline V gene sequence: CDR1 SGDLS, CDR2 YYNGEE. The CDR3 has 17 residues. In DNA, the CDR3 is TGTGCCAGCAGCGTAGGGGTAAGGACAGGGGCTTCAGATACGCAGTATTTT. It yields the protein CASSVGVRTGASDTQYF. Variable domain in full (rest from reference TRBV9 and TRBJ2-3): DSGVTQTPKHLITATGQRVTLRCSPRSGDLSVYWYQQSLDQGLQFLIQYYNGEERAKGNILERFSAQQFPDLHSELNLSSLELGDSALYFCASSVGVRTGASDTQYFGPGTRLTVL.